This T cell receptor (beta chain) was profiled in a study of cytomegalovirus exposure and HLA in healthy donors. For the study at large: The same platform as the roughly 670 first-cohort repertoires was used for the 130 or so validation repertoires, a later analysis reported. Points from the study as a whole: Whilst most TCR sequences proved rare, a subset of public TCRs occurred across many donors. First-cohort TCR clusters tended to co-occur in the 120 or so validation repertoires, a later analysis found.

As to this clone: What it recognizes is unknown.

Profiling relied on immunoSEQ multiplex PCR, and the TCRdb table lists in-frame clones only, not all of them. The sample includes roughly 230,000 clones, about 92% of them seen just once. The sequence was obtained from a woman in her thirties in good health and CMV-seronegative. Sequencing input: PBMCs.

CDR3 nucleotide sequence: TGTGCCAGCAGTAGGAGGACTAGCGGGAACGGTGAGCAGTTCTTC. Translation: CASSRRTSGNGEQFF. The chain carries TRBV6-5 and TRBJ2-1; 12 bases align to TRBD2. The CDR3 totals 15 residues. Germline values: CDR1 MNHEY, CDR2 SVGAGI. V lost 5 bases, J lost 9 bases, and 8 bases stayed unmatched.